This TCR beta chain was recovered during a study of circulating and synovial CD4+ cells in juvenile arthritis. On this clone itself: Its specificity is not known.

The CDR3 is 13 residues long. Germline V gene data show CDR1 as KGHSH and CDR2 as LQKENI. V gave up 5 bases and J gave up 4 bases, with 11 bases separating them. Regarding the study as a whole: Circulating pathogenic-like lymphocytes shared a substantially higher fraction of CDR3 sequences with synovium than bulk blood.

Sorted cells were HLA-DR+CD14-CD3+CD4+CD25low/- peripheral blood cells. The data were produced by immunoSEQ multiplex PCR, yet TCRdb's version contains in-frame clones alone and is incomplete. This sample has about 1,800 clones; 90% occur once, and the top ten carry just under 3%. V is TRBV18 and J is TRBJ1-1; TRBD1 might be the D (6 bases). This TCR derives from a human patient with juvenile idiopathic arthritis. Some clones in this sample may be carry-over from other donors' samples. What was sequenced was HLA-DR+ CD4+ T cells from blood. Subset described: circulating pathogenic-like lymphocytes, sorted as HLA-DR+CD14-CD3+CD4+CD25low/- blood T cells. CDR3 residues: CASSVIGGTEAFF. CDR3 in DNA: TGTGCCAGCTCAGTGATAGGGGGCACTGAAGCTTTCTTT.